This entry lists 2 T cell receptor beta chains sequenced from one sample in a study of early T cells in non-severe SARS-CoV-2 infection. TCRdb re-called the 5' RACE reads through MiXCR, storing one row per CDR3 protein. Among 70,000 to 90,000 distinct CDR3 sequences listed, approximately 10% were seen once. Sequencing used whole blood. These TCRs come from an adult who was a healthcare worker with PCR-confirmed SARS-CoV-2 infection or an uninfected control (not recorded which).

At least ten counts were recorded for this clonotype. V and J are TRBV2 and TRBJ2-1; weak D call: TRBD2 (7 bases). The V gene lost 4 bases and the J gene lost 9 bases, with 19 bases spanning the gap. Germline V CDR1 and CDR2: SNHLY, FYNNEI. The CDR3 is 15 amino acids. CDR3 amino acids: CASSAGGGTMIEQFF. The CDR3 DNA is TGTGCCAGCAGTGCTGGGGGGGGGACAATGATTGAGCAGTTCTTC.

This clonotype was counted a few times. This rearrangement joins TRBV6-1 to TRBJ2-7, with D possibly TRBD2 on 5 matching bases. V lost 9 bases to trimming and J lost 2 bases, with 11 bases between them. The CDR3 runs 12 residues. CDR1 is MNHNS and CDR2 is SASEGT in the germline V gene. CDR3 bases: TGTGCCAGTAGGACTCAAGCCTACGAGCAGTACTTC. Its protein is CASRTQAYEQYF.